This TCR beta chain appears in the sequencing data of a study of neurological immune-mediated disorders. This clonotype occurred many times. The authors made cDNA by 5'RACE with 10-nucleotide random UMIs. In each sequencing run, over 160 million TCR-beta sequences were generated from 15-18 subjects. TCRdb analysed the 5' RACE reads with MiXCR anew, one entry per CDR3 protein. The sample shows about 38,000 distinct CDR3 sequences, around 4.8% of them seen only once. Healthy control participants comprised blood bank volunteers in Maryland, USA. The CDR3 extends over 17 amino acids. J gave up 3 bases and V 0 bases, and 7 bases lay outside the gene matches. Germline assignment: CDR1 SGHAT and CDR2 FQNNGV.

V gene TRBV11-2 combines with J gene TRBJ2-3; 9 bases align to TRBD2. Sequencing input: CD4+ T cells from blood. This TCR came from a young man in good health. This chain's CDR3 is CASSLDGGGADTDTQYF. The CDR3 coding sequence is TGTGCCAGCAGCTTAGACGGCGGGGGGGCCGATACAGATACGCAGTATTTT.